This is a list of T cell receptor beta chains from one sample in a study of sequential checkpoint blockade in melanoma. Some clones are missing from TCRdb's copy, which holds only in-frame ones; the method was immunoSEQ multiplex PCR. The sample consists of about 37,000 clones, roughly a third of them appearing once. The source material was tumor tissue (inferred from file names), sampled from a patient given nivolumab and ipilimumab in sequence. These receptors originate from a human donor with melanoma. Both conserved end residues are part of each CDR3. D genes are given only for firm matches. Size is omitted from some rows. Given values are once, few, many or a class for expanded clones.

TRBD1,TRBV5-1,.,TRBJ2-7,CASSARDSPYEQYF,TGCGCCAGCAGCGCCCGGGACAGTCCCTACGAGCAGTACTTC
TRBD1,TRBV5-1,.,TRBJ1-2,CASRQRQGDYGYTF,TGCGCCAGCAGACAGAGACAGGGGGACTATGGCTACACCTTC
.,TRBV29-1,.,TRBJ2-7,CSAGSGTPYEQYF,TGCAGCGCCGGCTCCGGGACCCCCTACGAGCAGTACTTC
.,TRBV15,few,TRBJ1-3,CATSGHSRERRNTIYF,TGTGCCACCAGCGGCCATAGCAGGGAGCGACGAAACACCATATATTTT
TRBD2,TRBV30,few,TRBJ2-3,CAWSVYFGSGGTQYF,TGTGCCTGGAGTGTTTATTTCGGGAGCGGGGGTACGCAGTATTTT
TRBD1,TRBV6-8,many,TRBJ2-3,CASSPDRVGSDTQYF,TGTGCCAGCAGCCCCGACAGGGTAGGGTCAGATACGCAGTATTTT
.,TRBV9,.,TRBJ1-1,CASTNLGTNTEAFF,TGTGCCAGCACCAACTTGGGGACGAACACTGAAGCTTTCTTT
.,TRBV28,.,TRBJ1-2,CASSPISLGYGYTF,TGTGCCAGCAGTCCAATTTCCCTAGGCTATGGCTACACCTTC
TRBD2,TRBV30,.,TRBJ2-1,CAWSGTSGRYSYNEQFF,TGTGCCTGGAGCGGGACTAGCGGGAGGTACTCATACAATGAGCAGTTCTTC
.,TRBV30,.,TRBJ2-3,CAWSQGTTDTQYF,TGTGCCTGGAGCCAGGGGACCACAGATACGCAGTATTTT
TRBD1,TRBV6-8,many,TRBJ1-4,CASCRQGASEKLFF,TGTGCCAGCTGCAGACAGGGGGCTTCTGAAAAACTGTTTTTT
.,TRBV11-3,many,TRBJ2-5,CASSLFGGGETQYF,TGTGCCAGCAGCTTATTCGGGGGCGGAGAGACCCAGTACTTC
TRBD1,TRBV9,few,TRBJ2-7,CASSVDGTGGSYEQYF,TGTGCCAGCAGCGTAGATGGGACAGGGGGATCCTACGAGCAGTACTTC
TRBD1,TRBV7-1,many,TRBJ1-2,CASSQGGQGGGYTF,TGTGCCAGCAGCCAAGGGGGACAGGGTGGCGGCTACACCTTC
TRBD2,TRBV18,.,TRBJ2-3,CASSPFTTSGNEADTQYF,TGTGCCAGCTCACCATTCACGACTAGCGGGAACGAGGCAGATACGCAGTATTTT
TRBD1,TRBV6-8,.,TRBJ2-7,CASSYSLPGQGGYEQYF,TGTGCCAGCAGTTACTCACTCCCGGGACAGGGGGGCTACGAGCAGTACTTC
.,TRBV19,.,TRBJ1-5,CATTGYGGKSNQPQHF,TGTGCCACAACTGGGTATGGAGGGAAGAGCAATCAGCCCCAGCATTTT
TRBD1,TRBV28,.,TRBJ1-2,CASNEQGAHGYTF,TGTGCCAGCAACGAACAGGGGGCGCATGGCTACACCTTC
.,TRBV18,.,TRBJ2-1,CASSPNGSGNEQFF,TGTGCCAGCTCACCAAACGGGAGCGGGAATGAGCAGTTCTTC
.,TRBV18,.,TRBJ1-6,CASSPGQTYNSPLHF,TGTGCCAGCTCACCTGGACAGACCTATAATTCACCCCTCCACTTT
.,TRBV9,few,TRBJ2-2,CATNEGSGELFF,TGTGCCACCAACGAGGGTTCTGGGGAGCTGTTTTTT
TRBD1,TRBV11-1,many,TRBJ2-2,CASSPDREYTGELFF,TGTGCCAGCAGCCCTGACAGGGAGTACACCGGGGAGCTGTTTTTT
TRBD1,TRBV11-3,few,TRBJ2-1,CASSWGTGGNEQFF,TGTGCCAGCAGCTGGGGGACAGGGGGGAATGAGCAGTTCTTC
.,TRBV5-1,.,TRBJ2-5,CASSLGGAQETQYF,TGCGCCAGCAGCTTGGGAGGGGCACAAGAGACCCAGTACTTC
TRBD1,TRBV11-3,few,TRBJ2-5,CASSLPRASGGETQYF,TGTGCCAGCAGCTTACCGCGGGCCTCAGGGGGTGAGACCCAGTACTTC
TRBD1,TRBV27,.,TRBJ1-5,CASSSAPGGGSNQPQHF,TGTGCCAGCAGTTCAGCACCAGGGGGAGGAAGCAATCAGCCCCAGCATTTT
.,TRBV5-1,.,TRBJ2-2,CASSLVSRLTASTGELFF,TGCGCCAGCAGCTTGGTATCCCGGCTAACGGCGAGCACCGGGGAGCTGTTTTTT
.,TRBV6-8,.,TRBJ1-2,CASSAIPNYGYTF,TGTGCCAGCAGTGCAATCCCTAACTATGGCTACACCTTC
TRBD2,TRBV30,.,TRBJ2-7,CAWSVRVGGLAVHEQYF,TGTGCCTGGAGTGTACGGGTAGGAGGCCTAGCGGTCCACGAGCAGTACTTC
TRBD1,TRBV19,.,TRBJ1-2,CASSTKQGGTYGYTF,TGTGCCAGTAGTACGAAACAGGGGGGAACTTATGGCTACACCTTC
.,TRBV25-1,.,TRBJ1-3,CASSEWGRGGNTIYF,TGTGCCAGCAGTGAATGGGGACGGGGGGGCAACACCATATATTTT
.,TRBV19,once,TRBJ2-3,CASSAGRWGDTQYF,TGTGCCAGTAGTGCGGGTAGGTGGGGAGATACGCAGTATTTT
TRBD1,TRBV28,.,TRBJ2-5,CASSPSLGTGGRETQYF,TGTGCCAGCAGCCCTTCTTTAGGGACAGGGGGCAGGGAGACCCAGTACTTC
.,TRBV6-8,.,TRBJ1-5,CASSLQGTSNQPQHF,TGTGCCAGCAGTTTACAAGGGACAAGCAATCAGCCCCAGCATTTT
.,TRBV2,many,TRBJ2-4,CASSAWDKAAKNIQYF,TGTGCCAGCAGCGCATGGGACAAGGCGGCCAAAAACATTCAGTACTTC
TRBD1,TRBV11-3,many,TRBJ1-2,CASSLSPGGVNYGYTF,TGTGCCAGCAGCTTATCCCCAGGGGGAGTAAACTATGGCTACACCTTC
TRBD2,TRBV11-3,few,TRBJ2-5,CASSLGSAGEETQYF,TGTGCCAGCAGCCTAGGGTCAGCGGGAGAAGAGACCCAGTACTTC
.,TRBV18,.,TRBJ2-1,CASSPPALRSEQFF,TGTGCCAGCTCACCACCGGCACTTCGAAGTGAGCAGTTCTTC
TRBD1,TRBV5-1,.,TRBJ2-5,CASSRTGGPQETQYF,TGCGCCAGCTCCCGGACAGGGGGACCACAAGAGACCCAGTACTTC
.,TRBV9,.,TRBJ2-1,CASSRTGTHLGNEQFF,TGTGCCAGCAGCAGAACCGGGACCCACCTGGGGAATGAGCAGTTCTTC
.,TRBV6-8,few,TRBJ2-3,CASSYGLATDTQYF,TGTGCCAGCAGTTACGGCTTAGCCACAGATACGCAGTATTTT
TRBD2,TRBV30,.,TRBJ2-3,CAWSEGTSGSWSTDTQYF,TGTGCCTGGAGTGAGGGGACTAGCGGGAGCTGGAGCACAGATACGCAGTATTTT
TRBD1,TRBV6-8,.,TRBJ2-3,CASGTGRSDTQYF,TGTGCCAGTGGGACAGGGCGGTCAGATACGCAGTATTTT
TRBD1,TRBV6-8,.,TRBJ2-3,CASSSTGLDTDTQYF,TGTGCCAGCAGTTCGACAGGGTTGGACACAGATACGCAGTATTTT
TRBD1,TRBV29-1,.,TRBJ1-2,CSVAGTEGPYGYTF,TGCAGCGTTGCCGGGACAGAGGGCCCCTATGGCTACACCTTC
.,TRBV11-3,few,TRBJ1-1,CASSFNRANTEAFF,TGTGCCAGCAGCTTCAACAGAGCTAACACTGAAGCTTTCTTT
.,TRBV30,.,TRBJ2-1,CAWTGDNEQFF,TGTGCCTGGACGGGGGACAATGAGCAGTTCTTC
.,TRBV11-3,many,TRBJ2-3,CASIHGGADRTDTQYF,TGTGCCAGCATCCATGGGGGAGCGGATCGTACAGATACGCAGTATTTT
.,TRBV23-1,.,TRBJ2-1,CASSPSPYNEQFF,TGCGCCAGCAGCCCATCCCCTTACAATGAGCAGTTCTTC
TRBD1,TRBV27,few,TRBJ1-1,CASSLSWGTGLMNTEAFF,TGTGCCAGCAGTTTATCGTGGGGGACAGGGCTTATGAACACTGAAGCTTTCTTT
.,TRBV6-8,.,TRBJ2-7,CASRISGNSDEQYF,TGTGCCAGCCGCATAAGTGGGAACTCTGACGAGCAGTACTTC
TRBD1,TRBV28,few,TRBJ1-4,CASSLTGGTNEKLFF,TGTGCCAGCAGTTTAACAGGGGGAACTAATGAAAAACTGTTTTTT
TRBD2,TRBV10-2,medium-sized,TRBJ2-1,CASRGLAGGYNEQFF,TGCGCCAGCAGGGGACTAGCGGGAGGGTACAATGAGCAGTTCTTC
TRBD2,TRBV4-1,few,TRBJ2-7,CASSQWSSGRLEQYF,TGCGCCAGCAGCCAATGGTCTAGCGGGCGGCTGGAGCAGTACTTC
.,TRBV9,few,TRBJ1-6,CASSVWGYGSPLHF,TGTGCCAGCAGCGTATGGGGGTATGGTTCACCCCTCCACTTT